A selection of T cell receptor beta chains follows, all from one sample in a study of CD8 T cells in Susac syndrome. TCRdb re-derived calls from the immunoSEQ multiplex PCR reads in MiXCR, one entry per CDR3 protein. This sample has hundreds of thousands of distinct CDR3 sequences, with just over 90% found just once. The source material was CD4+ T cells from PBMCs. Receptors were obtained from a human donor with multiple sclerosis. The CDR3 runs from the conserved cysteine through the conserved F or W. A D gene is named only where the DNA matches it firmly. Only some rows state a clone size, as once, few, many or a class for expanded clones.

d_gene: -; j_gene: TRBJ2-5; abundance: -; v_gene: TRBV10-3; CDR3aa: CAIKGVSQETQYF; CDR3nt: TGTGCCATCAAAGGAGTTTCTCAAGAGACCCAGTACTTC
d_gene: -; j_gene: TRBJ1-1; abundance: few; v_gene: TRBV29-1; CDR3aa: CSVEEATQAFF; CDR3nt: TGCAGCGTTGAAGAGGCCACTCAAGCTTTCTTT
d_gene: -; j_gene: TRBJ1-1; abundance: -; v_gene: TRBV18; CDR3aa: CASSPVSGHTEAFF; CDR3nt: TGTGCCAGCTCACCAGTTTCAGGGCACACTGAAGCTTTCTTT
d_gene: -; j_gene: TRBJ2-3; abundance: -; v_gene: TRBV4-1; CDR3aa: CASSQVGMGTDTQYF; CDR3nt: TGCGCCAGCAGCCAAGTGGGGATGGGCACAGATACGCAGTATTTT
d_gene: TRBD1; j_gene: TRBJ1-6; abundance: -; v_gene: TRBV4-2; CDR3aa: CASSQGTPTGRGDSPLHF; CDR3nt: TGTGCCAGCAGCCAAGGTACCCCAACCGGCAGGGGGGACTCACCCCTCCACTTT
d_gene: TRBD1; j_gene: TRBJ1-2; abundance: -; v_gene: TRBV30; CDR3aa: CADRAAGGLGYTF; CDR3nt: TGTGCCGATCGAGCGGCAGGGGGCTTGGGCTACACCTTC
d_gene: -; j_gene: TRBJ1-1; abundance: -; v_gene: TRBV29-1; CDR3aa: CSAGTTEAFF; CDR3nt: TGCAGCGCCGGGACGACTGAAGCTTTCTTT
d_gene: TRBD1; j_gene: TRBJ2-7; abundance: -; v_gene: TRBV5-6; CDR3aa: CASSLEGQALSYEQYF; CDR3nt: TGTGCCAGCAGCTTGGAGGGACAGGCCCTCTCCTACGAGCAGTACTTC
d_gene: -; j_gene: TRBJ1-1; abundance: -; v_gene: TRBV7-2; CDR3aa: CASSLGGQKGMNTEAFF; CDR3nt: TGTGCCAGCAGCTTAGGAGGACAAAAAGGCATGAACACTGAAGCTTTCTTT
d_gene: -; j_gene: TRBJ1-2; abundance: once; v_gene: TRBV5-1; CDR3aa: CASSLGGNDYGYTF; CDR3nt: TGCGCCAGCAGCTTGGGGGGGAACGACTATGGCTACACCTTC
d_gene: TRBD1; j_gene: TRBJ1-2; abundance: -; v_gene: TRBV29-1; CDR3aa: CSVGQGSGYTF; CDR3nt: TGCAGCGTGGGACAGGGTTCAGGCTACACCTTC
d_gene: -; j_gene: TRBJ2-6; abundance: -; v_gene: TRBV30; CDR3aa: CACSPGLIETPPSGANVLTF; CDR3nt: TGTGCCTGCTCCCCTGGACTGATCGAAACCCCTCCCTCTGGGGCCAACGTCCTGACTTTC
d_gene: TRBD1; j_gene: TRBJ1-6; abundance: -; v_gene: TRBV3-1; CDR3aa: CASSQDRVGSPLHF; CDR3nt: TGTGCCAGCAGCCAGGACAGGGTCGGTTCACCCCTCCACTTT
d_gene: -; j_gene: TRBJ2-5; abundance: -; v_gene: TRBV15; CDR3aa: CATSRDRLYAETQYF; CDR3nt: TGTGCCACCAGCAGAGATCGATTGTATGCGGAGACCCAGTACTTC
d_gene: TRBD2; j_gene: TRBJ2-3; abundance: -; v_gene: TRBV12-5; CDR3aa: CASGPPGLANTQYF; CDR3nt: TGTGCTAGTGGTCCGCCGGGACTAGCGAATACGCAGTATTTT
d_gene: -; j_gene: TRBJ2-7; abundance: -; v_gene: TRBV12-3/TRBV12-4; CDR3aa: CASSLRLGSYEQYF; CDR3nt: TGTGCCAGCAGTTTAAGGCTGGGATCCTACGAGCAGTACTTC
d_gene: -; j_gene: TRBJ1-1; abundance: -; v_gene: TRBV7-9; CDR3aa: CASSFRPVGAFF; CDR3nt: TGTGCCAGCAGCTTTCGACCTGTCGGAGCTTTCTTT
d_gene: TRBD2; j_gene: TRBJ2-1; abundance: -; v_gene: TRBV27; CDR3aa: CASSFVAGGTPNEQFF; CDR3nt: TGTGCCAGCAGTTTTGTAGCGGGAGGGACTCCGAATGAGCAGTTCTTC
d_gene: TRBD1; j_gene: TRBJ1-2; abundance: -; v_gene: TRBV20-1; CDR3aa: CSAPKRGGGASYGYTF; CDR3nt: TGCAGTGCTCCAAAGAGAGGGGGCGGGGCAAGTTATGGCTACACCTTC
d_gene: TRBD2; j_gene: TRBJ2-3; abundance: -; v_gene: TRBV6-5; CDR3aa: CASTDGGSTDTQYF; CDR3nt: TGTGCCAGCACCGACGGGGGGAGCACAGATACGCAGTATTTT
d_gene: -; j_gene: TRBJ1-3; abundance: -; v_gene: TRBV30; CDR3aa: CAWGGNTIYF; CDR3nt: TGTGCCTGGGGGGGAAACACCATATATTTT
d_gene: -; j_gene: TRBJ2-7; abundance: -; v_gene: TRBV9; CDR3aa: CASSEGVVSEQYF; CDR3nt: TGTGCCAGCAGCGAGGGGGTGGTTAGCGAGCAGTACTTC
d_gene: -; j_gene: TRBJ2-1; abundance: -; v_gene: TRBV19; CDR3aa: CASISGVGEQFF; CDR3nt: TGTGCCAGTATATCCGGGGTCGGTGAGCAGTTCTTC
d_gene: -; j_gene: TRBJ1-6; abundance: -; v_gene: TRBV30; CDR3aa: CAWSVLGSESPLHF; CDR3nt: TGTGCCTGGAGTGTATTGGGGTCCGAATCACCCCTCCACTTT
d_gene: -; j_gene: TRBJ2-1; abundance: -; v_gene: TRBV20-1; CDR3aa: CSAALGGNEQFF; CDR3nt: TGCAGTGCTGCACTTGGGGGGAATGAGCAGTTCTTC
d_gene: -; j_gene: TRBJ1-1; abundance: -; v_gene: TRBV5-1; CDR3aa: CASSPGAQVNTEAFF; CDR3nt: TGCGCCAGCAGCCCGGGGGCACAAGTGAACACTGAAGCTTTCTTT
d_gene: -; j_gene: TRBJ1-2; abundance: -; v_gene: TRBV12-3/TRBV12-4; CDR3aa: CASSLAGTAANYGYTF; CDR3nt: TGTGCCAGCAGTTTAGCTGGGACCGCAGCTAACTATGGCTACACCTTC
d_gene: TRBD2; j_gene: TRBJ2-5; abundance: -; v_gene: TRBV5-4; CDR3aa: CASSLTSSGDFYETQYF; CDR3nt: TGTGCCAGCAGCTTAACGTCTAGCGGGGATTTTTACGAGACCCAGTACTTC
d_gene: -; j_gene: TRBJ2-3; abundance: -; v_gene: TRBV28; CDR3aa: CASRKSGLKGDTQYF; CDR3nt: TGTGCCAGCAGGAAATCGGGTCTCAAGGGGGATACGCAGTATTTT
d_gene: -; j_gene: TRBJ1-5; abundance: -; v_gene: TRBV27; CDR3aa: CASSLGQGRNQPQHF; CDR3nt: TGTGCCAGCAGTTTAGGGCAGGGACGCAATCAGCCCCAGCATTTT
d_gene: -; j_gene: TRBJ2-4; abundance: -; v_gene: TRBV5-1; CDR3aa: CASSLVGNRENIQYF; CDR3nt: TGCGCCAGCAGCTTGGTTGGGAACAGGGAAAACATTCAGTACTTC
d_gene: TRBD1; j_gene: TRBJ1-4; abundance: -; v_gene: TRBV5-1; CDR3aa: CASSEWTGAGEKLFF; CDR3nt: TGCGCCAGCAGCGAATGGACAGGGGCGGGGGAAAAACTGTTTTTT
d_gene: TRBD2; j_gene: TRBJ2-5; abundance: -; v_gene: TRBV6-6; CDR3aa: CASRSTSGRKGETQYF; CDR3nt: TGTGCCAGCAGATCCACTAGCGGGAGGAAGGGAGAGACCCAGTACTTC
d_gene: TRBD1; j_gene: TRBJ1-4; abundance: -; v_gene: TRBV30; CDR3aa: CAWSIGTGSLPNEKLFF; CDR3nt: TGTGCCTGGAGCATCGGGACAGGGTCCCTACCTAATGAAAAACTGTTTTTT
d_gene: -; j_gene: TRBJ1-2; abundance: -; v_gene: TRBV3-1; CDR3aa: CASSQEEENYGYTF; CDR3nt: TGTGCCAGCAGCCAAGAGGAGGAGAACTATGGCTACACCTTC
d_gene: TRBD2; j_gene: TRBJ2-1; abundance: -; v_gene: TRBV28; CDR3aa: CASRLAGVPDNEQFF; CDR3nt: TGTGCCAGCAGACTAGCGGGAGTTCCGGACAATGAGCAGTTCTTC
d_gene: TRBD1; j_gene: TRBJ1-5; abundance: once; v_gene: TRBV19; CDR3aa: CASIPDGQGGNQPQHF; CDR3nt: TGTGCCAGTATCCCGGATGGACAGGGAGGCAATCAGCCCCAGCATTTT
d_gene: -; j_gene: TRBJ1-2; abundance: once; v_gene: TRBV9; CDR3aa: CASSDIQANYGYTF; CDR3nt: TGTGCCAGCAGCGATATACAGGCAAACTATGGCTACACCTTC
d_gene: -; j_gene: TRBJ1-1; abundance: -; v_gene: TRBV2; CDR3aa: CASSVQPLNTEAFF; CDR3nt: TGTGCCAGCAGTGTGCAGCCCTTGAACACTGAAGCTTTCTTT
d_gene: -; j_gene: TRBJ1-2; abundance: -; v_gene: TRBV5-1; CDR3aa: CASSQGTTDGYTF; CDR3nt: TGCGCCAGCAGCCAGGGGACAACGGATGGCTACACCTTC
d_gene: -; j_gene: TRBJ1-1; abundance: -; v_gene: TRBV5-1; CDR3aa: CASTIGRRGMNTEAFF; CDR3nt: TGCGCCAGCACCATCGGGAGACGGGGCATGAACACTGAAGCTTTCTTT
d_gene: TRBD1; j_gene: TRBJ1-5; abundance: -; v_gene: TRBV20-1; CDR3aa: CSARMTGVEPQHF; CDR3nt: TGCAGTGCTAGGATGACAGGGGTGGAGCCCCAGCATTTT
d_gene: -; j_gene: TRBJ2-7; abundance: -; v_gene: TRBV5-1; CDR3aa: CASSLGTVVSDEQYF; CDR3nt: TGCGCCAGCAGCTTGGGGACAGTCGTATCCGACGAGCAGTACTTC
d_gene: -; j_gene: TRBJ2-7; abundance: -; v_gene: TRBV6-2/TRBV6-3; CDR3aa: CASSYLTYEQYF; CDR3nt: TGTGCCAGCAGTTACTTGACCTACGAGCAGTACTTC
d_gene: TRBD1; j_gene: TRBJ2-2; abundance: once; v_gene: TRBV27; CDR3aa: CASSSPRQGTSGELFF; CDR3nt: TGTGCCAGCAGTTCCCCAAGACAGGGCACGTCCGGGGAGCTGTTTTTT
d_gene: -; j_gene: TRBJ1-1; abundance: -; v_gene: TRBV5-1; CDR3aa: CASTSLAFGITEAFF; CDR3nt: TGCGCCAGCACCTCCCTGGCCTTTGGTATCACTGAAGCTTTCTTT
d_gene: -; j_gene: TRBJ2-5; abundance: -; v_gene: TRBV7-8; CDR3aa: CASSLVRATAGETQYF; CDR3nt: TGTGCCAGCAGCTTGGTCCGGGCTACAGCGGGAGAGACCCAGTACTTC
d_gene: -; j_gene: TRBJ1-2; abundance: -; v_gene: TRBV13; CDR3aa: CASSPKAGNYGYTF; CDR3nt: TGTGCCAGCAGCCCCAAAGCAGGGAACTATGGCTACACCTTC
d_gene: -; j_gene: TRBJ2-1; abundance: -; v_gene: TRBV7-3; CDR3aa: CASSLFPGSYNEQFF; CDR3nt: TGTGCCAGCAGCTTATTCCCTGGCTCCTACAATGAGCAGTTCTTC
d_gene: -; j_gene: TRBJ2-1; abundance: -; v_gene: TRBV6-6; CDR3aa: CASSQSYNEQFF; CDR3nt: TGTGCCAGCTCTCAATCCTACAATGAGCAGTTCTTC
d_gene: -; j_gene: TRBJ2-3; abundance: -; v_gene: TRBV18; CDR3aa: CASSPTGVSTDTQYF; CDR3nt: TGTGCCAGCTCACCCACGGGGGTGAGCACAGATACGCAGTATTTT
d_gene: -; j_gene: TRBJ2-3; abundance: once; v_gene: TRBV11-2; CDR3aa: CASRGLGDGYTDTQYF; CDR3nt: TGTGCCAGCAGGGGTTTGGGGGACGGCTACACAGATACGCAGTATTTT
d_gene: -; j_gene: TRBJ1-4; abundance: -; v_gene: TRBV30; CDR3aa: CAWSLASGEKLFF; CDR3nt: TGTGCCTGGAGTTTAGCCTCGGGGGAAAAACTGTTTTTT
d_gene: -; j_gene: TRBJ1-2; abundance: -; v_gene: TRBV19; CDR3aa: CASSIGRNRGYTF; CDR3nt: TGTGCCAGTAGTATAGGCCGTAACCGTGGCTACACCTTC
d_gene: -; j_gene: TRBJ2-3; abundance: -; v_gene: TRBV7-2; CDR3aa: CASRASFSTDTQYF; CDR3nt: TGTGCCAGCCGGGCTAGCTTTAGCACAGATACGCAGTATTTT